A selection of T cell receptor beta chains follows, all from one sample in a study of blood T cell repertoires in COVID-19. Method: immunoSEQ multiplex PCR; TCRdb's copy keeps in-frame clones and lacks some. The table includes almost 200,000 clones, roughly 90% detected once. The sample consisted of PBMCs or T cells enriched from blood (not recorded which). These TCRs come from a woman younger than 35 who had recovered from COVID-19. Both conserved end residues are part of each CDR3. D genes are given only for firm matches. Some rows mark clone size as missing; the rest say once, few, many or name a class of expanded clone.

>NA|TRBV5-1|TRBJ1-1|many
TGCGCCAGCAGCTTGGAGGGCAGGGGCGGTGCCACTGAAGCTTTCTTT
CASSLEGRGGATEAFF
>NA|TRBV7-9|TRBJ2-7|NA
TGTGCCAGCAGCCCTCGACAGGCTACCTACGAGCAGTACTTC
CASSPRQATYEQYF
>NA|TRBV30|TRBJ1-2|NA
TGTGCCTGGAGAGCGGACAGCCTTGGCTATGGCTACACCTTC
CAWRADSLGYGYTF
>NA|TRBV12-5|TRBJ2-7|NA
TGTGCTAGTGGTTTGGTACGGGGACAAAACTACGAGCAGTACTTC
CASGLVRGQNYEQYF
>NA|TRBV6-4|TRBJ1-5|NA
TGTGCCAGCAGTACCCAGGCAGGAAATCAGCCCCAGCATTTT
CASSTQAGNQPQHF
>TRBD2|TRBV30|TRBJ2-3|NA
TGTGCCTGGAGTTCAGGGGCTAGCGGGGACACAGATACGCAGTATTTT
CAWSSGASGDTDTQYF
>TRBD2|TRBV5-5|TRBJ2-5|NA
TGTGCCAGCAGCCAGCCCCGTGCGGGGGGGCTAGAGACCCAGTACTTC
CASSQPRAGGLETQYF
>TRBD1|TRBV6-5|TRBJ2-1|NA
TGTGCCAGCAAGGGGACAGGTTCCTACAATGAGCAGTTCTTC
CASKGTGSYNEQFF
>TRBD1|TRBV6-5|TRBJ2-7|NA
TGTGCCAGCAGTTATAGACAGGGGGCGAGCGAGCAGTACTTC
CASSYRQGASEQYF
>NA|TRBV3-1/TRBV3-2|TRBJ1-2|NA
TGTGCCAGCAGCCAAGTCGACTATGGCTACACCTTC
CASSQVDYGYTF
>NA|TRBV10-2|TRBJ2-7|few
TGCGCCAGCAGTCCCCAATCCTACGAGCAGTACTTC
CASSPQSYEQYF
>TRBD1|TRBV4-2|TRBJ1-2|NA
TGTGCCAGCAGCCAAGAAGGGGGCGCAGCGGCTAACTATGGCTACACCTTC
CASSQEGGAAANYGYTF
>TRBD1|TRBV5-1|TRBJ1-2|NA
TGCGCCAGCAGCCCTGGGGACAGCAACTCTCTCTATGGCTACACCTTC
CASSPGDSNSLYGYTF
>NA|TRBV5-1|TRBJ2-1|once
TGCGCCAGCAGCTTGACCGGGTCCCTCGGGAATGAGCAGTTCTTC
CASSLTGSLGNEQFF
>TRBD1|TRBV28|TRBJ1-1|NA
TGTGCCAGCAGCTATCTAACTTTTGTGACAGGGGGTCGGACTGAAGCTTTCTTT
CASSYLTFVTGGRTEAFF
>TRBD2|TRBV7-6|TRBJ2-5|NA
TGTGCCAGCAGCTTAAGGCGGGGGAGCGTGGAGACCCAGTACTTC
CASSLRRGSVETQYF
>TRBD1|TRBV7-6|TRBJ2-2|NA
TGTGCCAGCAGTGACAGGGGGTTTTACACCGGGGAGCTGTTTTTT
CASSDRGFYTGELFF
>NA|TRBV11-1|TRBJ1-3|NA
TGTGCCAGCAGCTTAGACGACTACAGGGCTGGAAACACCATATATTTT
CASSLDDYRAGNTIYF
>NA|TRBV6-6|TRBJ2-7|NA
TGTGCCAGCAGTTACTCAAGGCAGCGCCTCTCCTACGAGCAGTACTTC
CASSYSRQRLSYEQYF
>TRBD1|TRBV9|TRBJ1-5|NA
TGTGCCAGCAGCCCTACAGGGGGCGGTCAGCCCCAGCATTTT
CASSPTGGGQPQHF
>TRBD1|TRBV10-3|TRBJ1-5|NA
TGTGCCATCAGTACAGGGGACCAGCCCCAGCATTTT
CAISTGDQPQHF
>TRBD2|TRBV3-1/TRBV3-2|TRBJ2-5|NA
TGTGCCAGCAGCCAGGGACTAGCGGGGCAGGAGACCCAGTACTTC
CASSQGLAGQETQYF
>TRBD1|TRBV5-4|TRBJ2-7|NA
TGTGCCAGCAGCCAAGGACAGGGGGCATACGAGCAGTACTTC
CASSQGQGAYEQYF
>NA|TRBV6-1|TRBJ1-1|NA
TGTGCCAGCAGTGAGGTTAATTGGGGAGATACTGAAGCTTTCTTT
CASSEVNWGDTEAFF
>TRBD2|TRBV9|TRBJ2-5|once
TGTGCCAGCAGCGTAAGCGGGGGGGAAGAATTCCAAGAGACCCAGTACTTC
CASSVSGGEEFQETQYF
>NA|TRBV28|TRBJ1-5|NA
TGTGCCAGCAGCCCATTGGGGGGAAGCAATCAGCCCCAGCATTTT
CASSPLGGSNQPQHF
>NA|TRBV21-1|TRBJ1-2|NA
TGTGCCAGCAGCAAAGGCCAGGGTTTCCCGGCCTGCTATGGCTACACCTTC
CASSKGQGFPACYGYTF
>TRBD1|TRBV27|TRBJ1-5|NA
TGTGCCAGCAGTTTAGCCGGGACAGGTGGTTACCAGCCCCAGCATTTT
CASSLAGTGGYQPQHF
>NA|TRBV6-5|TRBJ1-3|NA
TGTGCCAGCAGTTACTCTGGCAGGGTCTCTGGAAACACCATATATTTT
CASSYSGRVSGNTIYF
>TRBD1|TRBV19|TRBJ1-4|NA
TGTGCCAGTAGTAGACAGGGGGAAAGCCGACTGTTTTTT
CASSRQGESRLFF
>TRBD1|TRBV19|TRBJ2-7|NA
TGTGCCAGTACACGACAGGGTACCAACGAGCAGTACTTC
CASTRQGTNEQYF
>TRBD1|TRBV7-6|TRBJ1-1|NA
TGTGCCAGCAGCTTCACCCAGGGGGGGAACACTGAAGCTTTCTTT
CASSFTQGGNTEAFF
>NA|TRBV5-6|TRBJ1-6|NA
TGTGCCAGCAGCTTGGAAGCAGGGGTAAATTCACCCCTCCACTTT
CASSLEAGVNSPLHF
>TRBD2|TRBV10-2|TRBJ2-3|NA
TGCGCCAGCAGTCAACTAGCGGGGCCTACAGATACGCAGTATTTT
CASSQLAGPTDTQYF
>NA|TRBV4-1|TRBJ2-1|NA
TGCGCCAGCAGCCAAGCCTCAGACAGTCAGTTCTTC
CASSQASDSQFF
>TRBD1|TRBV7-3|TRBJ2-7|NA
TGTGCCAGCAGCTTATCTGGGACAGGGGACGAGCAGTACTTC
CASSLSGTGDEQYF
>TRBD2|TRBV5-1|TRBJ2-1|NA
TGCGCCAGCTCCATGGGGACTAGCTCTGGAAATTACAATGAGCAGTTCTTC
CASSMGTSSGNYNEQFF
>NA|TRBV6-5|TRBJ1-2|NA
TGTGCCAGCAGTTACGGGCAGGGTAATGGCTACACCTTC
CASSYGQGNGYTF
>NA|TRBV7-9|TRBJ2-7|NA
TGTGCCAGCAGCTTAAAGGCGGGGCGTTCCTACGAGCAGTACTTC
CASSLKAGRSYEQYF
>NA|TRBV10-2|TRBJ2-1|once
TGCGCCAGCAGCAACAGGGTTAATGAGCAGTTCTTC
CASSNRVNEQFF
>NA|TRBV9|TRBJ2-1|NA
TGTGCCAGCAGCGTAGCTGCAGCCGACACCTCCTACAATGAGCAGTTCTTC
CASSVAAADTSYNEQFF
>TRBD1|TRBV7-9|TRBJ1-1|NA
TGTGCCAGCAGCAGACAGGGTGACACTGAAGCTTTCTTT
CASSRQGDTEAFF
>NA|TRBV3-1/TRBV3-2|TRBJ1-5|NA
TGTGCCAGCAGCCTCCGGACAGCTGGCAATCAGCCCCAGCATTTT
CASSLRTAGNQPQHF
>TRBD1|TRBV2|TRBJ2-5|NA
TGTGCCAGCAGTGACAGGGGGCTTTTGGAGACCCAGTACTTC
CASSDRGLLETQYF
>TRBD1|TRBV2|TRBJ1-1|NA
TGTGCCAGCAGGACCCGGGACAGGGACTTTACTGAAGCTTTCTTT
CASRTRDRDFTEAFF
>NA|TRBV15|TRBJ2-1|NA
TGTGCCACCAGCAGAGGAGGGCTCGGGTCCTACAATGAGCAGTTCTTC
CATSRGGLGSYNEQFF